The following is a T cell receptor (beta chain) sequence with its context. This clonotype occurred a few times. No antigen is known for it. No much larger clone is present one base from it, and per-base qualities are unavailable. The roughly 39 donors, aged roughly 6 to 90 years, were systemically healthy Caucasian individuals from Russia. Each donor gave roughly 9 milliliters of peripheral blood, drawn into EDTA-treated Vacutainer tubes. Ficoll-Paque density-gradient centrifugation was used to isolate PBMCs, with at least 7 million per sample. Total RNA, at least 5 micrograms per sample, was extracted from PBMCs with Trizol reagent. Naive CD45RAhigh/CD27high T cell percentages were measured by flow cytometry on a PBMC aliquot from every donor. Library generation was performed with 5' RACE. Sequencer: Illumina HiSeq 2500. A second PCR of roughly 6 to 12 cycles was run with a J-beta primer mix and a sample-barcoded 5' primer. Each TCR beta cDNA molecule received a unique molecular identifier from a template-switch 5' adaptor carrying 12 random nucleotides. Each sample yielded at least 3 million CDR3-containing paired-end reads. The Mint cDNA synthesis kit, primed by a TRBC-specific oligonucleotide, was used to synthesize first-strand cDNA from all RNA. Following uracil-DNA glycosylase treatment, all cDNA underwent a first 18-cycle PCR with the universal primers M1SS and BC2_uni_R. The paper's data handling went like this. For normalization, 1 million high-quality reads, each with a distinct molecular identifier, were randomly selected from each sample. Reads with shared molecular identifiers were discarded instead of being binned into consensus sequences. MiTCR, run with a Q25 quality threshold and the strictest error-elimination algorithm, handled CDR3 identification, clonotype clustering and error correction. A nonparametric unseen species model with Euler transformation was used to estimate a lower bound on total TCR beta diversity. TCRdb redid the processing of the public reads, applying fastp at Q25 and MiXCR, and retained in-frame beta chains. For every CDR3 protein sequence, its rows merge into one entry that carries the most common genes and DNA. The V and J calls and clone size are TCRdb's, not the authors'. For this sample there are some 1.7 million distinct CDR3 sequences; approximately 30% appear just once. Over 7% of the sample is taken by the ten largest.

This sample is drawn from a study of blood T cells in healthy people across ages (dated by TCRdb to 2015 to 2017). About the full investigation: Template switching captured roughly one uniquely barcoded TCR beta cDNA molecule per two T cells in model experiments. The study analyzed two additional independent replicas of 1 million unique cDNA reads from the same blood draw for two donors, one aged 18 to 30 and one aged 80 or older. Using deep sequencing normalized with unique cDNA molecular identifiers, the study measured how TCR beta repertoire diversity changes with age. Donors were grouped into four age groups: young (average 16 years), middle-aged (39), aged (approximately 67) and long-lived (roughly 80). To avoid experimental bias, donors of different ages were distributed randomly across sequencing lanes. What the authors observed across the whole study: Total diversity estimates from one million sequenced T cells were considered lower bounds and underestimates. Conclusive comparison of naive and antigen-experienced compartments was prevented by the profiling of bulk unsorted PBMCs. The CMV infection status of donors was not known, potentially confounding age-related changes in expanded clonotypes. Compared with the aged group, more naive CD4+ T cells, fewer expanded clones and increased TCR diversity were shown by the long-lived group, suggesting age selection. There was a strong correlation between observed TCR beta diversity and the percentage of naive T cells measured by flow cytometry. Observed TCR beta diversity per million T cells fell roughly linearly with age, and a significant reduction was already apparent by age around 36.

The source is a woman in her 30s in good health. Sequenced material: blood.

The encoded CDR3 is CASSSSGLAGDTQYF. In nucleotides, the sequence is TGTGCCAGCAGTTCCTCCGGACTAGCGGGAGATACGCAGTATTTT. The chain uses TRBV27 and TRBJ2-3; the central 11 bases match TRBD2. Sequences MNHEY (CDR1) and SMNVEV (CDR2) are obtained from the germline V gene (reference sequence). Inclusive of the bounding cysteine and phenylalanine, the CDR3 is 15 residues long. Only CDR3 DNA is held: 45 bases, read in frame from base 1. Germline trimming amounts to 4 bases on V and 5 bases on J, with 5 as the count of junction bases outside the gene matches.